The clone carrying this TCR beta chain was counted a few times. In the authors' methods: Amplification of reference gene primers provided the estimated nucleated cell counts. Assay: immunoSEQ multiplex PCR; the TCRdb copy retains only in-frame clones and omits some. V, J and clone size are taken as reported in that table, and D and trimming were inferred from the DNA itself. The sample contains roughly 100,000 clones, 80% to 90% of which appear only once. These data originate in a study of blood T cell repertoires in COVID-19. Study-wide background: Whether acute or convalescent, the COVID-19 samples came from the United States, Italy and Spain. Sources were T cells, B-cell-depleted T cells, or PBMCs; the material itself was cDNA or gDNA.

V lost 4 bases to trimming and J lost 3 bases; unmatched junction nucleotides: 9. This CDR3 spans 15 amino acids. Germline values: CDR1 SGHNT, CDR2 YYREEE (reference sequence). The sample comprised peripheral blood. The sequence was collected from a middle-aged man with active or convalescent COVID-19. The V gene is TRBV5-4, the J gene TRBJ2-7, with TRBD1 matching over 8 bases. The CDR3 here is CASSAEGTGNYEQYF. The CDR3 DNA reads as TGTGCCAGCAGCGCGGAGGGGACAGGTAACTACGAGCAGTACTTC.